This record covers a single T cell receptor (beta chain). Its antigen is currently unknown. The sample's treatment: some 19 received Ad26.COV2.S at low or high dose, single or two shots; several received placebo; per-sample allocation not given. At day 63 after the first vaccine or placebo injection, samples were drawn. The vaccine delivered Wuhan-strain SARS-CoV-2 spike through an Ad26 vector. These data come from a study of Ad26.COV2.S vaccination and SARS-CoV-2 variants. Study-level information: Each vaccinee took Ad26.COV2.S intramuscularly, once or twice 56 days apart. Study-wide results and caveats: People given the vaccine had a wider spike-specific TCR breadth than placebo recipients did. Those who received vaccine or placebo ended up with similar non-spike TCR breadth.

Generated by immunoSEQ multiplex PCR, the TCRdb table keeps only in-frame clones and is missing some. The sample lists about 680,000 clones; 70% to 90% were seen once. Per the germline V gene, CDR1 is LNHNV and CDR2 is YYDKDF (reference sequence). The CDR3 sequence is 15 residues long. V was trimmed by 4 bases and J by 4 bases, leaving 17 bases between them. The source is a person aged 18 to 59 who received the Ad26.COV2.S COVID-19 vaccine or a placebo. The chain has TRBV15 and TRBJ2-7; D ambiguous. Material: peripheral blood, obtained in a trial of Ad26.COV2.S vaccine versus placebo. The chain's CDR3 is CATSTAAGRLYEQYF. The CDR3 DNA is TGTGCCACCAGCACCGCGGCCGGGCGGTTGTACGAGCAGTACTTC.